These 23 T cell receptor beta chains came from one sample sequenced in a study of CD8 T cells in Susac syndrome. RNA amounts of 0.5 to 1 ug underwent reverse transcription with random hexamers. TCRdb independently ran MiXCR on the immunoSEQ multiplex PCR reads; one entry per CDR3 protein. The sample contains about 82,000 distinct CDR3 sequences, 96% of which appear only once. Sequencing used CD8+ T cells from PBMCs. Every receptor here comes from a human donor with Susac syndrome.

This clonotype showed up just once. This chain uses TRBV20-1 with TRBJ2-7; 8 positions agree with TRBD2. The V gene's germline CDR1 is DFQATT and CDR2 SNEGSKA (reference sequence). This CDR3 is 16 amino acids long. V shed 3 bases and J 6 bases; nucleotides not matched to a gene: 16. CDR3 sequence: CSARPQRTSGLFEQYF. The DNA for the CDR3 is TGCAGTGCTAGGCCCCAACGAACTAGCGGACTATTCGAGCAGTACTTC.

The J gene is TRBJ2-5, the V gene TRBV30; 11 bases agree with TRBD1. Trimming cost V 1 base and J 4 bases; bases outside gene matches: 2. CDR1 is GTSNPN and CDR2 is SVGIG in the germline V gene (reference sequence). This CDR3 is 14 amino acids long. The CDR3 spells CAWSGTGGAETQYF. In nucleotides, the CDR3 is TGTGCCTGGAGTGGGACAGGGGGCGCAGAGACCCAGTACTTC.

V gene TRBV13 combines with J gene TRBJ1-1; D gene ambiguous. CDR3 length equals 13 residues. Germline lookup yields CDR1 PRHDT and CDR2 FYEKMQ (reference sequence). V was cut by 3 bases and J by 4 bases, with 9 bases left in between. CDR3 nucleotides: TGTGCCAGCAGCTTGGACGGGGTCACTGAAGCTTTCTTT. It is translated as CASSLDGVTEAFF.

The chain links TRBV6-1 to TRBJ1-2, with D unresolved. Between the trimmed V and J ends, which lost 0 bases and 0 bases, there was a span of 8 bases. CDR3 size: 15 residues. Germline V gene data show CDR1 as MNHNS and CDR2 as SASEGT. The chain's CDR3 is CASSEADLANYGYTF. The CDR3 DNA follows: TGTGCCAGCAGTGAAGCGGACCTAGCTAACTATGGCTACACCTTC.

The chain joins TRBV29-1 to TRBJ1-4, with 9 bases identical to TRBD1. This CDR3 region has 14 residues. Unmatched junction bases numbered 15, after V lost 7 bases and J lost 12 bases. Germline V gene lookup returns CDR1 SQVTM and CDR2 ANQGSEA. The DNA of the CDR3 is TGCAGCGCCCGAACAGGGGGCATGCCTGTGGAACTGTTTTTT. This codes for CSARTGGMPVELFF.

V is TRBV5-1 and J is TRBJ1-5; D may be TRBD1 (6 bases). Trimming removed 4 bases from V and 5 bases from J, with 13 bases in between. The CDR3 spans 14 residues. CDR1 is SGHRS and CDR2 is YFSETQ in the germline V gene. CDR3 in amino acids: CASSPGTTDQPQHF. The CDR3 coding sequence is TGCGCCAGCAGCCCGGGGACAACAGATCAGCCCCAGCATTTT.

CDR3 DNA sequence: TGTGCCAGCAGCCTACAGGGACTCCTTAAGGTACCCCAGCATTTT. This codes for CASSLQGLLKVPQHF. J is TRBJ1-5 and V is TRBV6-2 or TRBV6-3, with D possibly being TRBD1 (6 bases). Trimming stripped 6 bases from V and 10 bases from J, with 22 bases between. There are 15 residues in the CDR3. Germline V gene lookup returns CDR1 MNHEY and CDR2 SVGEGT.

This clonotype was recorded once. This chain connects TRBV5-4 to TRBJ2-7; TRBD1 matches 9 bases. CDR1 is SGHNT and CDR2 is YYREEE in the germline V gene (reference sequence). The length of the CDR3 is 15 residues. V shed 4 bases, J shed 2 bases, and the junction held 7 bases outside the gene matches. The CDR3 here is CASSTNRGLTYEQYF. Here the CDR3 DNA reads TGTGCCAGCAGCACTAACAGGGGGCTCACCTACGAGCAGTACTTC.

The rearrangement links TRBV20-1 to TRBJ1-2; 11 bases fit TRBD1. CDR3 length: 15 residues. Losses at the gene ends were 4 bases for V and 4 bases for J; bases not matched to a gene: 8. Germline CDR1 DFQATT, CDR2 SNEGSKA (reference sequence). The CDR3 reads CSATSAGTGGYGYTF. The CDR3 nucleotides are TGCAGTGCTACTTCAGCCGGGACAGGGGGCTATGGCTACACCTTC.

This rearrangement joins TRBV11-2 to TRBJ2-2, with 8 bases fitting TRBD1. Germline V lookup: CDR1 SGHAT, CDR2 FQNNGV. The CDR3 totals 14 residues. The junction had 6 bases not matched to a gene; V was cut back by 0 bases and J by 12 bases. CDR3 DNA sequence: TGTGCCAGCAGCTTAGAGTCCCGACAGGGGAAGCTGTTTTTT. Its protein product is CASSLESRQGKLFF.

V usage is TRBV6-5 and J usage is TRBJ2-3; D is uncertain. From germline, CDR1 is MNHEY and CDR2 SVGAGI. V was shortened by 4 bases and J by 7 bases, with 15 bases between the two germline ends. This CDR3 comprises 14 residues. The CDR3 spells CASSLAGRLNTQYF. Written as DNA, the CDR3 is TGTGCCAGCAGTTTGGCAGGCCGTCTGAATACGCAGTATTTT.

The chain couples TRBV19 to TRBJ2-3, with a tentative D call TRBD2 (6 bases). V lost 6 bases and J lost 4, with 14 bases in between. The CDR3 sequence is 14 residues long. Germline loops: CDR1 LNHDA, CDR2 SQIVND (reference sequence). The CDR3: CASSLSAGPDTQYF. The CDR3 region has the DNA TGTGCCAGTAGCCTATCAGCGGGTCCAGATACGCAGTATTTT.

The V gene is TRBV20-1, the J gene TRBJ2-1; D remains unclear. CDR3 length: 13 residues. Looked up from germline, CDR1 is DFQATT and CDR2 is SNEGSKA (reference sequence). The V end was cut by 2 bases, the J end by 4 bases, with 9 bases between. CDR3 DNA: TGCAGTGCTAGAAACCGAACATACAATGAGCAGTTCTTC. Its protein is CSARNRTYNEQFF.

This clonotype was recorded only once. The chain combines TRBV7-2 with TRBJ2-7, with D uncertain. The V end lost 1 base, the J end lost 5 bases, and 9 bases lay between the germline ends. The CDR3 extends over 13 amino acids. The germline CDR1 and CDR2 sequences are SGHTA and FQGNSA. CDR3 protein: CASSLGYKNEQYF. CDR3 DNA: TGTGCCAGCAGCTTAGGGTACAAGAACGAGCAGTACTTC.

As DNA, the CDR3 is TGCAGTGCCAATAGCGGGACACCCTTGCACTATGGCTACACCTTC. This encodes CSANSGTPLHYGYTF. This rearrangement joins TRBV20-1 to TRBJ1-2; TRBD1 is a possible D gene (6 bases). V was clipped by 6 bases and J by 3 bases, with 20 bases between them. The germline gives CDR1 DFQATT, CDR2 SNEGSKA (reference sequence). The CDR3 contains 15 residues.

A single count supports this clonotype. This chain uses TRBV5-6 with TRBJ2-7; D may be TRBD2 (6 bases). V dropped 3 bases and J dropped 1 base, with 8 bases sitting between them. There are 13 residues in the CDR3. Germline-derived CDR1 and CDR2 are SGHDT and YYEEEE. The CDR3: CASSSGGSYEQYF. CDR3 in DNA: TGTGCCAGCAGCTCCGGGGGTTCCTACGAGCAGTACTTC.

The chain employs TRBV20-1 and TRBJ1-1; D is uncertain. Between the trimmed V and J ends, which lost 4 bases and 1 base, there was a span of 13 bases. CDR1 and CDR2 from the germline V gene are DFQATT and SNEGSKA (reference sequence). The CDR3 extends over 14 amino acids. CDR3 DNA: TGCAGTGCTACCGGGGATTTCTGGAACACTGAAGCTTTCTTT. This translates into CSATGDFWNTEAFF.

V is TRBV7-9 and J is TRBJ2-2, with TRBD1 as a possible D gene (6 bases). The germline V and J ends were trimmed by 5 bases and 2 bases, with 9 bases remaining between them. Germline CDR1 is SEHNR and CDR2 is FQNEAQ (reference sequence). The CDR3 totals 14 residues. The CDR3 DNA is TGTGCCAGCAGCCCAGGGGTTAACACCGGGGAGCTGTTTTTT. Its protein product is CASSPGVNTGELFF.

V and J are TRBV30 and TRBJ1-1; no firm D call. Trimming took 7 bases from V and 3 from J, leaving 9 bases between them. In germline, CDR1 is GTSNPN, CDR2 SVGIG (reference sequence). This CDR3 spans 11 amino acids. The CDR3 here is CALTLYTEAFF. CDR3 coding DNA: TGTGCCTTGACTCTCTACACTGAAGCTTTCTTT.

The genes are TRBV18 and TRBJ2-5, with D unclear. Trimming removed 3 bases from V and 1 base from J, with 6 bases in between. The CDR3 has 13 amino acids. The germline V gene encodes CDR1 KGHSH and CDR2 LQKENI. The DNA for the CDR3 is TGTGCCAGCTCACCGATTGTCCAAGAGACCCAGTACTTC. It yields the protein CASSPIVQETQYF. The full variable domain, in which reference TRBV18 and TRBJ2-5 provide the parts outside the CDR3, is NAGVMQNPRHLVRRRGQEARLRCSPMKGHSHVYWYRQLPEEGLKFMVYLQKENIIDESGMPKERFSAEFPKEGPSILRIQQVVRGDSAAYFCASSPIVQETQYFGPGTRLLVL.

The genes are TRBV28 and TRBJ2-7, with TRBD2 identical over 7 bases. The CDR3 is 13 residues long. CDR1 and CDR2 (germline): MDHEN, SYDVKM. V gave up 5 bases and J gave up 3 bases; unmatched junction bases: 4. CDR3 bases: TGTGCCAGCAGTAGCGGGACCCGCTACGAGCAGTACTTC. Residues: CASSSGTRYEQYF.

A single count supports this clonotype. The genes are TRBV6-5 and TRBJ1-1; D gene unclear. The CDR3 has 13 residues. CDR1 and CDR2 (germline): MNHEY, SVGAGI. Trimming removed 2 bases at V and 1 base at J, with 5 bases between. CDR3 residues: CASSYTANTEAFF. CDR3 nucleotide sequence: TGTGCCAGCAGTTACACAGCGAACACTGAAGCTTTCTTT.

This clonotype was seen a single time. This chain connects TRBV30 to TRBJ1-2, with 7 bases that match TRBD1. Germline lookup yields CDR1 GTSNPN and CDR2 SVGIG (reference sequence). This CDR3 spans 13 amino acids. V lost 3 bases to trimming and J lost 3 bases; unmatched junction nucleotides: 4. DNA of the CDR3: TGTGCCTGGAGGACAGGGAGGGACTATGGCTACACCTTC. This codes for CAWRTGRDYGYTF.